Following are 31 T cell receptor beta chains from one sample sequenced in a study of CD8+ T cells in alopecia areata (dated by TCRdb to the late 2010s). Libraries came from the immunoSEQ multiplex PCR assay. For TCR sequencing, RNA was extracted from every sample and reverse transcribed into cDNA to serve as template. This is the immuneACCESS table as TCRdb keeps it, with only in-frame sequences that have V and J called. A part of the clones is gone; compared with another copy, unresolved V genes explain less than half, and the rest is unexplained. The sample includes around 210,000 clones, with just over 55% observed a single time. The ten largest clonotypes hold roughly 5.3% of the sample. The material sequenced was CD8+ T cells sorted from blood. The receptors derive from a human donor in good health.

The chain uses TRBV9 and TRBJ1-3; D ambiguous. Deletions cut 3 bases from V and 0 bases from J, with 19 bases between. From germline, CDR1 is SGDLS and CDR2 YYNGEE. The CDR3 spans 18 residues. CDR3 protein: CASSAAVREEASGNTIYF. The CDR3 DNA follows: TGTGCCAGCAGCGCCGCCGTTCGTGAGGAAGCCTCTGGAAACACCATATATTTT.

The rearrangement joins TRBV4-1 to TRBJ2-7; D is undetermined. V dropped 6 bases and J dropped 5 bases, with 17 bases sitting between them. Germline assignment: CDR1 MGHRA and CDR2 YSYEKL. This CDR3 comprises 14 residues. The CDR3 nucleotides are TGCGCCAGCAGATCGGGCAGCCCCTACCACGAGCAGTACTTC. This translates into CASRSGSPYHEQYF.

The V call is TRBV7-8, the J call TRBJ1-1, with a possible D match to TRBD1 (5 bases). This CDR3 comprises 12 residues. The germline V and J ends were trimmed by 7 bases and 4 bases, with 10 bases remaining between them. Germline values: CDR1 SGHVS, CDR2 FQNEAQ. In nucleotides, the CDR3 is TGTGCCAGCATCTCAAGGGGCACTGAAGCTTTCTTT. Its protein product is CASISRGTEAFF.

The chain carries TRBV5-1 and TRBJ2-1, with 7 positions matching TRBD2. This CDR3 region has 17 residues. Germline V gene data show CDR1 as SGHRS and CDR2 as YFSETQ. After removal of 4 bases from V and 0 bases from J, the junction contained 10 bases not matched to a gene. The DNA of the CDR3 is TGCGCCAGCAGCCAGCCAAAGCGGGGAAACTCCTACAATGAGCAGTTCTTC. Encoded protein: CASSQPKRGNSYNEQFF.

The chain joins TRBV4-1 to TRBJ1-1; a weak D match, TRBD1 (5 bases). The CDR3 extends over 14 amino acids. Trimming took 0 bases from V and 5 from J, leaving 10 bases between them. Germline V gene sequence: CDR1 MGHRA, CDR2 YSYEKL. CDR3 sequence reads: CASSQDPGRTEAFF. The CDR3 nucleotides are TGCGCCAGCAGCCAAGATCCGGGGCGGACTGAAGCTTTCTTT.

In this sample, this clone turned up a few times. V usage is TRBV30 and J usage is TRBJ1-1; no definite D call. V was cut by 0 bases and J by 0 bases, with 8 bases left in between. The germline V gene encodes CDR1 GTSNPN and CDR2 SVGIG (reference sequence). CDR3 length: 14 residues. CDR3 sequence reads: CAWSVQWLNTEAFF. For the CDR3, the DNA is TGTGCCTGGAGTGTACAATGGCTGAACACTGAAGCTTTCTTT.

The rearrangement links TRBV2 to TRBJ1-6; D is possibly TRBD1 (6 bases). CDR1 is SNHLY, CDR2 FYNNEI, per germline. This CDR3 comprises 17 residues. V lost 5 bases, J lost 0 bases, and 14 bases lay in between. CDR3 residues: CASSILQGSSYNSPLHF. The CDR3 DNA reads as TGTGCCAGCAGTATCTTACAGGGAAGCTCCTATAATTCACCCCTCCACTTT.

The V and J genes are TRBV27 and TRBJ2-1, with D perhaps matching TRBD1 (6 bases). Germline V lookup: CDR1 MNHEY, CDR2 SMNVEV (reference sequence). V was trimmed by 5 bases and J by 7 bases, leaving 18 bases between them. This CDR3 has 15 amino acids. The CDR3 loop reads CASSPGTTGRNEQFF. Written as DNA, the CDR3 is TGTGCCAGCAGTCCAGGGACAACGGGTCGAAATGAGCAGTTCTTC.

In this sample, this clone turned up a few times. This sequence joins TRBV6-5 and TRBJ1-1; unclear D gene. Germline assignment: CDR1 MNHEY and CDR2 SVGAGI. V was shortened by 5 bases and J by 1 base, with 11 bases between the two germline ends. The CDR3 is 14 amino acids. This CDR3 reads CASSESLPNTEAFF. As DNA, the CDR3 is TGTGCCAGCAGTGAGTCTCTCCCGAACACTGAAGCTTTCTTT.

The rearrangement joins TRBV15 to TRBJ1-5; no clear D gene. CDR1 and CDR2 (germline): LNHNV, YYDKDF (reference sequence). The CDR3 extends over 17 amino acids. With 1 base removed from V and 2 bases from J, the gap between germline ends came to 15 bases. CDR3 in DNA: TGTGCCACCAGCAGAGGAGAACCTATTGAGGGCAATCAGCCCCAGCATTTT. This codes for CATSRGEPIEGNQPQHF.

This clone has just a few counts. The DNA of the CDR3 is TGTGCCAGCTCACCAACAGGGGGCACTGAAGCTTTCTTT. This encodes CASSPTGGTEAFF. This chain connects TRBV18 to TRBJ1-1, with TRBD1 matching 8 bases. Unmatched junction bases numbered 0, after V lost 2 bases and J lost 4 bases. Germline values: CDR1 KGHSH, CDR2 LQKENI. The CDR3 has 13 residues.

CDR3 sequence reads: CSVESGGEYEQYF. The CDR3 nucleotides are TGCAGCGTTGAGTCCGGGGGGGAGTACGAGCAGTACTTC. The rearrangement links TRBV29-1 to TRBJ2-7; 8 bases match TRBD2. CDR3 length equals 13 residues. The germline V gene has CDR1 SQVTM and CDR2 ANQGSEA. With 3 bases clipped from V and 4 bases from J, the junction kept 5 bases outside the gene matches.

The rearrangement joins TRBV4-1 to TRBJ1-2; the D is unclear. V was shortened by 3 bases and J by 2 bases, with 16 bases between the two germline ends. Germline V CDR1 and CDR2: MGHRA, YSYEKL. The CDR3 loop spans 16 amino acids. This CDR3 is CASSHPGPPPNYGYTF. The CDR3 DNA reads TGCGCCAGCAGCCACCCCGGGCCTCCGCCCAACTATGGCTACACCTTC.

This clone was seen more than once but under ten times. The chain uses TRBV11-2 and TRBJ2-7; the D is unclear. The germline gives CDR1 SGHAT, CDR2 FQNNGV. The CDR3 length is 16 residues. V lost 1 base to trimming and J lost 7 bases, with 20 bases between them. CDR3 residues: CASSLVSWAASWEQYF. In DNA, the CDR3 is TGTGCCAGCAGCTTAGTCTCGTGGGCAGCGTCGTGGGAGCAGTACTTC.

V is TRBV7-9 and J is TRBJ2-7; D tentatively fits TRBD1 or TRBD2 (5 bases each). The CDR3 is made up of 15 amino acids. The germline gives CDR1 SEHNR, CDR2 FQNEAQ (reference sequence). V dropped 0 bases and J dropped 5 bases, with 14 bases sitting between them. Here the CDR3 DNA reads TGTGCCAGCAGCTTAGCGAGGGGCCTTCAGAACGAGCAGTACTTC. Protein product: CASSLARGLQNEQYF.

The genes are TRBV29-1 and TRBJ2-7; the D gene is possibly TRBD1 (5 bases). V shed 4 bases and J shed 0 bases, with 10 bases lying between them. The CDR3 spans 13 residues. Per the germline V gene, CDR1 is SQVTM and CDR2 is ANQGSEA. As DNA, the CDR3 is TGCAGCGTTGTGGCAGGGTCCTCCTACGAGCAGTACTTC. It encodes CSVVAGSSYEQYF.

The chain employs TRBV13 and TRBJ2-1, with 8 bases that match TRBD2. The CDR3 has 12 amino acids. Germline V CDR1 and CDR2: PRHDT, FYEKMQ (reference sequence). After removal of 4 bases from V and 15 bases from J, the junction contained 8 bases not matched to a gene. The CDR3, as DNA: TGTGCCAGCAGCTCCACCGGGACTAGTCGGTTCTTC. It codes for CASSSTGTSRFF. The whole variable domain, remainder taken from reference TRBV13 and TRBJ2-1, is AAGVIQSPRHLIKEKRETATLKCYPIPRHDTVYWYQQGPGQDPQFLISFYEKMQSDKGSIPDRFSAQQFSDYHSELNMSSLELGDSALYFCASSSTGTSRFFGPGTRLTVL.

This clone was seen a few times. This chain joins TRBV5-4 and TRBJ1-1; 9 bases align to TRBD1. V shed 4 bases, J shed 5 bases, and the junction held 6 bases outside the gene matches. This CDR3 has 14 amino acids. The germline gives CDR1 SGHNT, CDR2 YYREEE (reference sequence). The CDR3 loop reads CASSPTGGGTEAFF. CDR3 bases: TGTGCCAGCAGCCCGACAGGGGGAGGGACTGAAGCTTTCTTT.

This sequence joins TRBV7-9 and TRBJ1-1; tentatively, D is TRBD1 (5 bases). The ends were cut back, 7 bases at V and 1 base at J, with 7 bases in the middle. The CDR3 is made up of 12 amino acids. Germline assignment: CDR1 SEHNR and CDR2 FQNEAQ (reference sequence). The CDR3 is CASNGQNTEAFF. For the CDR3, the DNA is TGTGCCAGCAATGGACAGAACACTGAAGCTTTCTTT. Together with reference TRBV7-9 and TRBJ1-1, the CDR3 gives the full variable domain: DTGVSQNPRHKITKRGQNVTFRCDPISEHNRLYWYRQTLGQGPEFLTYFQNEAQLEKSRLLSDRFSAERPKGSFSTLEIQRTEQGDSAMYLCASNGQNTEAFFGQGTRLTVV.

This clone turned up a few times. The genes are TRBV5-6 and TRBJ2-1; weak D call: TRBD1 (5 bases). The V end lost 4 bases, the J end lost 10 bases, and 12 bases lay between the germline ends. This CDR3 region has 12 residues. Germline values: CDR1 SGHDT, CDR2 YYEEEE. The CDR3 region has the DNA TGTGCCAGCAGCCCGAAGTGGGGCGAGCAGTTCTTC. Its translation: CASSPKWGEQFF. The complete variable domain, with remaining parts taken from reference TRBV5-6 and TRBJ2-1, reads DAGVTQSPTHLIKTRGQQVTLRCSPKSGHDTVSWYQQALGQGPQFIFQYYEEEERQRGNFPDRFSGHQFPNYSSELNVNALLLGDSALYLCASSPKWGEQFFGPGTRLTVL.

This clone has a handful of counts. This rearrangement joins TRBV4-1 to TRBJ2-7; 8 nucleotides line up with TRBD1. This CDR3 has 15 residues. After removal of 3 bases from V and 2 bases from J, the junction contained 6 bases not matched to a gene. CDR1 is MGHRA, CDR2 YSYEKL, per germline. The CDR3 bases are TGCGCCAGCAGCCATCGGACAGGGAATCCCTACGAGCAGTACTTC. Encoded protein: CASSHRTGNPYEQYF.

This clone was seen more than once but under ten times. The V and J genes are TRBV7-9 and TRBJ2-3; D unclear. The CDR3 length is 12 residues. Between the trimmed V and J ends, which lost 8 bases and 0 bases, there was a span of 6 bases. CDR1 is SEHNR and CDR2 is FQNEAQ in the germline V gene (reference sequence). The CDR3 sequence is CASLASTDTQYF. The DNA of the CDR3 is TGTGCCAGCTTGGCCAGCACAGATACGCAGTATTTT.

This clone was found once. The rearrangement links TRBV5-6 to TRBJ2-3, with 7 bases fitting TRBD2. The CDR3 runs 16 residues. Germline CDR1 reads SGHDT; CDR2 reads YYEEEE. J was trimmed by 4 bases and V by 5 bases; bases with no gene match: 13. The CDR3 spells CASSADREALADTQYF. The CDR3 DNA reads TGTGCCAGCAGTGCGGACCGGGAGGCCCTCGCAGATACGCAGTATTTT.

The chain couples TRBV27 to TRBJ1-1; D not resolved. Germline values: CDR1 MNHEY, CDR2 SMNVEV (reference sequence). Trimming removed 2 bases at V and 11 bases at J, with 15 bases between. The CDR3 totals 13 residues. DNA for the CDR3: TGTGCCAGCAGTTTAGTGGGGAGAGGCTTGGCTTTCTTT. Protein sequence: CASSLVGRGLAFF.

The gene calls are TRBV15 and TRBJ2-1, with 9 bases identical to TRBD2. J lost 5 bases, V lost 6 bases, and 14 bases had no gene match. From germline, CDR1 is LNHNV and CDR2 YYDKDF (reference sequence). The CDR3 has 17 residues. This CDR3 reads CATSASRGASGDNEQFF. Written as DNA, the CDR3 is TGTGCCACCAGTGCCTCCCGTGGGGCTAGCGGGGACAATGAGCAGTTCTTC. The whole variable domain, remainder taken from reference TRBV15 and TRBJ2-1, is DAMVIQNPRYQVTQFGKPVTLSCSQTLNHNVMYWYQQKSSQAPKLLFHYYDKDFNNEADTPDNFQSRRPNTSFCFLDIRSPGLGDTAMYLCATSASRGASGDNEQFFGPGTRLTVL.

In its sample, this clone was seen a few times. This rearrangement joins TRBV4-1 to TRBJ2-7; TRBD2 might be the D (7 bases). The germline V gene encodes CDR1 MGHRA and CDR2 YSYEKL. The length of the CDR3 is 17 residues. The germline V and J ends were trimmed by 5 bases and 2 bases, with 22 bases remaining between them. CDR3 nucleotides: TGCGCCAGCAGCTCTAAGGGGGGGCAGGGGCCCCCCTACGAGCAGTACTTC. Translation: CASSSKGGQGPPYEQYF.

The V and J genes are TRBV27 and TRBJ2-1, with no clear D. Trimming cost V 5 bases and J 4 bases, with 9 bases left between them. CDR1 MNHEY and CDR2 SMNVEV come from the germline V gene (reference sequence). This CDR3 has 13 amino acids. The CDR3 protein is CASSTDGYNEQFF. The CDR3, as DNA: TGTGCCAGCAGTACGGACGGATACAATGAGCAGTTCTTC.

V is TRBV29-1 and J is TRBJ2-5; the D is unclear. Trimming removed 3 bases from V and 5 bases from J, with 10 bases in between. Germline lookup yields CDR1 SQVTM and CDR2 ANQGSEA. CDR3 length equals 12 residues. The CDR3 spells CSVDWLRETQYF. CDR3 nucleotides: TGCAGCGTTGACTGGTTGAGGGAGACCCAGTACTTC.

Here the CDR3 reads CASSQGQGENTEAFF. The CDR3 bases are TGTGCCAGCAGCCAAGGACAGGGGGAGAACACTGAAGCTTTCTTT. V gene TRBV13 combines with J gene TRBJ1-1; 10 nucleotides agree with TRBD1. CDR3 size: 15 residues. Trimming removed 5 bases from V and 1 base from J; junction bases left unmatched: 4. From germline, CDR1 is PRHDT and CDR2 FYEKMQ (reference sequence).

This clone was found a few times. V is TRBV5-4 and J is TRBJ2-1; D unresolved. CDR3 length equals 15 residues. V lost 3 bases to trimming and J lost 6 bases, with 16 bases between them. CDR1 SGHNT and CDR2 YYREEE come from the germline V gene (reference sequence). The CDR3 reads CASSSHIGTGNEQFF. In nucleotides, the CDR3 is TGTGCCAGCAGCTCCCATATAGGAACGGGCAATGAGCAGTTCTTC.

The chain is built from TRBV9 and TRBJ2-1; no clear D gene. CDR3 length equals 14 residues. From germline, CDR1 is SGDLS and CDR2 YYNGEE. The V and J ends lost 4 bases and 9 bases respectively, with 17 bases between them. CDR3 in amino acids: CASSPPSAASEQFF. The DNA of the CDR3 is TGTGCCAGCAGCCCTCCCTCCGCCGCCAGTGAGCAGTTCTTC.